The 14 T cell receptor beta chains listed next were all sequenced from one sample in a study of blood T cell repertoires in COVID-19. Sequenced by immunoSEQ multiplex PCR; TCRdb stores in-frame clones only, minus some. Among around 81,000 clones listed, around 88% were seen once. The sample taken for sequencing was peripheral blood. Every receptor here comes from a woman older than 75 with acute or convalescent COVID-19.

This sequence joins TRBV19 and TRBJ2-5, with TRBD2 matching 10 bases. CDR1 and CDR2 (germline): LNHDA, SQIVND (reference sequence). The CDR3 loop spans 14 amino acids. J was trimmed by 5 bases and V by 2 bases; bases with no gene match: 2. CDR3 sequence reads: CASSILAGVETQYF. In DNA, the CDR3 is TGTGCCAGTAGTATACTAGCGGGAGTTGAGACCCAGTACTTC.

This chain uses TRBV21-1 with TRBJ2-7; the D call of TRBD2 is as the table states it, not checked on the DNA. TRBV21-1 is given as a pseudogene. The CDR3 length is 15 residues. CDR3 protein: CASSTGLAGDYEQYF. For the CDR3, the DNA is TGTGCCAGCAGCACTGGACTAGCGGGCGACTACGAGCAGTACTTC.

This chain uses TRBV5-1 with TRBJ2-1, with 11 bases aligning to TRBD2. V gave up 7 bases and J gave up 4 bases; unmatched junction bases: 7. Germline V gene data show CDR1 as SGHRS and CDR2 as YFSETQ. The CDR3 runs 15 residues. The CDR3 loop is CASEIGTSGYNEQFF. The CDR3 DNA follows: TGCGCCAGCGAGATTGGGACTAGCGGATACAATGAGCAGTTCTTC. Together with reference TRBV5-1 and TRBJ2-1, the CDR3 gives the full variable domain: KAGVTQTPRYLIKTRGQQVTLSCSPISGHRSVSWYQQTPGQGLQFLFEYFSETQRNKGNFPGRFSGRQFSNSRSEMNVSTLELGDSALYLCASEIGTSGYNEQFFGPGTRLTVL.

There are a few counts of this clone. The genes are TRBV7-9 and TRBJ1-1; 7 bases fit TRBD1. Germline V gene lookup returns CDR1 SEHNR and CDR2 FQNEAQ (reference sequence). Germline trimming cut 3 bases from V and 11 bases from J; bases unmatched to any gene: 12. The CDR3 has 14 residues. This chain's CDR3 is CASSFDFRDSRAFF. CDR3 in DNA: TGTGCCAGCAGCTTCGACTTTCGGGACAGTCGGGCTTTCTTT.

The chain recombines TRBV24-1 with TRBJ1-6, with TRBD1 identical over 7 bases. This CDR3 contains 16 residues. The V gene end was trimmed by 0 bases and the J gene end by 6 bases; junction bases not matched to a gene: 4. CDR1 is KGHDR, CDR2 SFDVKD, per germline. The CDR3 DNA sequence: TGTGCCACCAGTGATTTGCAGGGACAGCTTAATTCACCCCTCCACTTT. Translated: CATSDLQGQLNSPLHF.

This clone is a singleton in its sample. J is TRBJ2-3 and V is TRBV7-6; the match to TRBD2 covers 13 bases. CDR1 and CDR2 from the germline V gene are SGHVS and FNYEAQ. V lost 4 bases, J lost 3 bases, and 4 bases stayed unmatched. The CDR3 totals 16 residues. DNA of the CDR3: TGTGCCAGCAGCTCCCGGACTAGCGGGAGAACAGATACGCAGTATTTT. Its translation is CASSSRTSGRTDTQYF.

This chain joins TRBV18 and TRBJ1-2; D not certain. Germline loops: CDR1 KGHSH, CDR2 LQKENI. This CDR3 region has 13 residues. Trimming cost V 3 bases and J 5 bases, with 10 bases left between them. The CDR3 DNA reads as TGTGCCAGCTCACCCGAGGGCTTGTATGGCTACACCTTC. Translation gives CASSPEGLYGYTF.

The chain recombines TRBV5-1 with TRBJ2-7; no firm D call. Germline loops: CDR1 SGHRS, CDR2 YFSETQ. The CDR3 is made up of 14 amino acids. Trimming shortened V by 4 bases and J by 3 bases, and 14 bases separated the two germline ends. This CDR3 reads CASSRDGQVYEQYF. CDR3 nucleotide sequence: TGCGCCAGCAGCCGCGATGGCCAGGTCTACGAGCAGTACTTC.

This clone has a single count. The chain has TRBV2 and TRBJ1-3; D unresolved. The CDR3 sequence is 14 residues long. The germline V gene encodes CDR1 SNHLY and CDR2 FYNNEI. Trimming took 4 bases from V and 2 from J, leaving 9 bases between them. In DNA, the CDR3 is TGTGCCAGCAGTGTCATGCAGGCTGGAAACACCATATATTTT. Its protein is CASSVMQAGNTIYF.

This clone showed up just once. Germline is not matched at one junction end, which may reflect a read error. DNA for the CDR3: TGTGCCCGGAGGGGTGGCGGCAATAACCTTTCACCCCTCCACTTT. Its translation: CARRGGGNNLSPLHF. The chain recombines TRBV30 with TRBJ1-6; a possible D gene is TRBD1 (5 bases). CDR3 length equals 15 residues. The germline CDR1 and CDR2 sequences are GTSNPN and SVGIG (reference sequence).

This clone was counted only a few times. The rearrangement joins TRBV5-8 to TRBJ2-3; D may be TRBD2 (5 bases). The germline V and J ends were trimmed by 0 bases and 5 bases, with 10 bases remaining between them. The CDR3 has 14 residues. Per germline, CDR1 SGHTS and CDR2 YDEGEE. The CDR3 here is CASSLERAGDTQYF. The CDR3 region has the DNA TGTGCCAGCAGCTTGGAGCGCGCGGGAGATACGCAGTATTTT.

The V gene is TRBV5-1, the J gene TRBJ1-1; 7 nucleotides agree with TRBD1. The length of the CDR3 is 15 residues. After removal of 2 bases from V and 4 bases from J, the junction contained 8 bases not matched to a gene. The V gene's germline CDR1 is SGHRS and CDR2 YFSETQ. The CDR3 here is CASSLPGGSGTEAFF. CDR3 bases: TGCGCCAGCAGCTTACCAGGGGGTTCGGGCACTGAAGCTTTCTTT.

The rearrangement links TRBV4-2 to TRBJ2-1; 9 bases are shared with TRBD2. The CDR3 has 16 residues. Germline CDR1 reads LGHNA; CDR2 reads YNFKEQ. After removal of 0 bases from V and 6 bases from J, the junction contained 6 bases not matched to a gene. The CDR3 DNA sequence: TGTGCCAGCAGCCAAGATGGCGGGGGGGCCTCCAATGAGCAGTTCTTC. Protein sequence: CASSQDGGGASNEQFF.

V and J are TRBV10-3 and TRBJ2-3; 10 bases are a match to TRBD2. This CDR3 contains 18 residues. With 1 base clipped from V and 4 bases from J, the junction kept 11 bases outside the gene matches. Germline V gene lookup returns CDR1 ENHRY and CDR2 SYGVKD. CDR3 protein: CAISELLAGTTGADTQYF. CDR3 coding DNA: TGTGCCATCAGTGAGTTACTAGCGGGAACCACGGGCGCAGATACGCAGTATTTT.